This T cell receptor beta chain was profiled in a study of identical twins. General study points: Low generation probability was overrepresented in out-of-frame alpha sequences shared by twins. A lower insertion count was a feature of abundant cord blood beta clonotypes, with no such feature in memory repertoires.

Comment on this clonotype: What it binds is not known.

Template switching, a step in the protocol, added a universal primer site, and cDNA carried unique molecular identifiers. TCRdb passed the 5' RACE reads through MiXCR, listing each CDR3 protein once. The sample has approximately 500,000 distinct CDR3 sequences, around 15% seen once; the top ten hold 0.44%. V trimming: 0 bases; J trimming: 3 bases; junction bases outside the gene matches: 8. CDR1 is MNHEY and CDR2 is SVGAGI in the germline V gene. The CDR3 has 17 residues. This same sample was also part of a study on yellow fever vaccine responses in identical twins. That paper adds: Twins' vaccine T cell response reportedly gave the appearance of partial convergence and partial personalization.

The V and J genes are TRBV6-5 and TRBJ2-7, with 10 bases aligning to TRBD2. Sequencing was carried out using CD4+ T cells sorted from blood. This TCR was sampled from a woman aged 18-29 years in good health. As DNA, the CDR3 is TGTGCCAGCAGTTACTCGGCTAGCGGGAGTAGTCTCTACGAGCAGTACTTC. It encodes CASSYSASGSSLYEQYF.